This T cell receptor beta chain was captured in a study of blood T cells in healthy people across ages. General study results and limits: The percentage of naive T cells correlated strongly with TCR beta diversity. Higher diversity and more naive CD4+ cells were features of long-lived donors, compared to aged donors. Older individuals had lower TCR beta diversity per million T cells (the decline was roughly linear).

A second roughly 7 to 11 cycle PCR used barcoded and J-beta primers. From the 5' RACE reads, TCRdb called clonotypes with MiXCR, one entry per CDR3 protein. This table holds 650,000 to 800,000 distinct CDR3 sequences, around two fifths found once. CDR1 and CDR2 from the germline V gene are MNHEY and SMNVEV (reference sequence). The CDR3 is 18 amino acids. As to this clonotype: Antigen: not known.

This sequence originates from a man between 60 and 70 years old in good health. The V call is TRBV27, the J call TRBJ2-1; 9 nucleotides agree with TRBD2. Near its end, the DNA agrees better with TRBJ2-7, so the J call may be wrong. The specimen was blood. CDR3 DNA sequence: TGTGCCAGCAGTTTAATCCCTAGCGGGGCTGCCTCCTACAATGAGCAGTACTTC. It encodes CASSLIPSGAASYNEQYF.